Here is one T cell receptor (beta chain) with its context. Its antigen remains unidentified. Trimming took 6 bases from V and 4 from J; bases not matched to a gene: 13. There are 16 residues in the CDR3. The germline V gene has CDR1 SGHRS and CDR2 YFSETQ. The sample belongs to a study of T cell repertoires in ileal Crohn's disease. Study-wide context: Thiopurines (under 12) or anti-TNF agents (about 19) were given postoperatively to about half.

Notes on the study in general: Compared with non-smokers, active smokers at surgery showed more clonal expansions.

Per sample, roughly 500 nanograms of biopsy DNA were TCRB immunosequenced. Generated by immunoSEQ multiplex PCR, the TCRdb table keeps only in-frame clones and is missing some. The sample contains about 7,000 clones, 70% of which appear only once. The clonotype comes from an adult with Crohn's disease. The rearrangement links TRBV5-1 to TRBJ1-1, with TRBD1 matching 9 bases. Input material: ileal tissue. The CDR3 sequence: CASTDRGGIKSTEAFF. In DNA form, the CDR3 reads TGCGCCAGCACCGACAGGGGGGGGATAAAAAGCACTGAAGCTTTCTTT.